The 30 T cell receptor beta chains in this list originate from one sample, sequenced in a study of PD-1 blockade in classical Hodgkin lymphoma. Stated time point: cycle 4 day 1 (C4D1), after more than five weeks of nivolumab. Every patient had relapsed following autologous stem cell transplantation, and cohorts differed in brentuximab vedotin exposure. Profiled with immunoSEQ multiplex PCR; TCRdb holds only in-frame clones, not every one. Altogether approximately 24,000 clones are present, roughly 80% being singletons, with the ten largest covering about 6.3%. Sequences were derived from peripheral blood mononuclear cells (PBMCs), sampled before the fourth cycle of nivolumab. These receptors all stem from a human donor with classical Hodgkin lymphoma.

The chain uses TRBV4-3 and TRBJ1-2, with D possibly matching TRBD1 (5 bases). This CDR3 comprises 15 residues. The V gene's germline CDR1 is LGHNA and CDR2 YSLEER. The V end lost 0 bases, the J end lost 5 bases, and 13 bases lay between the germline ends. The CDR3 region has the DNA TGCGCCAGCAGCCAAGATCGGGGGTCCCCTTATGGCTACACCTTC. Amino acid sequence: CASSQDRGSPYGYTF.

The V and J genes are TRBV7-9 and TRBJ2-1; the D is unclear. The V end was cut by 0 bases, the J end by 4 bases, with 19 bases between. The CDR3 extends over 18 amino acids. Germline V CDR1 and CDR2: SEHNR, FQNEAQ (reference sequence). For the CDR3, the DNA is TGTGCCAGCAGCTTAGCCCGCCAACTCTCATTCTTTTACAATGAGCAGTTCTTC. This sequence encodes CASSLARQLSFFYNEQFF.

V usage is TRBV19 and J usage is TRBJ1-5, with TRBD1 matching over 10 bases. V gave up 10 bases and J gave up 3 bases; unmatched junction bases: 6. Germline CDR1 and CDR2: LNHDA and SQIVND (reference sequence). The CDR3 consists of 14 residues. CDR3 amino acids: CATRDRGLNQPQHF. Here the CDR3 DNA reads TGTGCCACCCGGGACAGGGGCCTCAATCAGCCCCAGCATTTT.

The chain is built from TRBV19 and TRBJ1-2, with D possibly being TRBD1 (5 bases). V lost 5 bases to trimming and J lost 2 bases, with 21 bases between them. The length of the CDR3 is 17 residues. Per germline, CDR1 LNHDA and CDR2 SQIVND (reference sequence). The CDR3 DNA reads TGTGCCAGTAGTTTTTCCGTGGTCAGGGCGGAAAACTATGGCTACACCTTC. The encoded protein is CASSFSVVRAENYGYTF.

J is TRBJ1-1 and V is TRBV4-3; 7 bases agree with TRBD1. CDR1 and CDR2 (germline): LGHNA, YSLEER. V lost 1 base to trimming and J lost 1 base; unmatched junction nucleotides: 12. This CDR3 region has 18 residues. CDR3 residues: CASSQAWTTGAGNTEAFF. For the CDR3, the DNA is TGCGCCAGCAGCCAAGCCTGGACTACAGGGGCCGGGAACACTGAAGCTTTCTTT.

The chain carries TRBV5-5 and TRBJ1-2; possibly TRBD1 for D (5 bases). Between the trimmed V and J ends, which lost 2 bases and 4 bases, there was a span of 18 bases. Per the germline V gene, CDR1 is SGHKS and CDR2 is YYEKEE (reference sequence). The CDR3 consists of 16 residues. The CDR3 is CASSFIGGEAVYGYTF. The CDR3 nucleotides read TGTGCCAGCAGCTTCATTGGGGGAGAAGCGGTCTATGGCTACACCTTC.

This chain uses TRBV27 with TRBJ2-1, with a weak D call TRBD2 (5 bases). Germline-derived CDR1 and CDR2 are MNHEY and SMNVEV (reference sequence). The CDR3 runs 14 residues. V gave up 4 bases and J gave up 5 bases, with 12 bases separating them. CDR3 sequence reads: CASSWTGINNEQFF. CDR3 coding DNA: TGTGCCAGCAGTTGGACCGGGATTAACAATGAGCAGTTCTTC.

The table lists this clone with a few counts. The chain combines TRBV4-1 with TRBJ2-2, with 10 bases matching TRBD1. Germline values: CDR1 MGHRA, CDR2 YSYEKL. CDR3 length equals 14 residues. The J segment lost 7 bases and the V segment lost 4 bases, leaving 3 bases of the junction unmatched. CDR3 nucleotide sequence: TGCGCCAGCAGCCGCGGGACAGGGGACGGGGAGCTGTTTTTT. This codes for CASSRGTGDGELFF.

The gene calls are TRBV27 and TRBJ2-3; D possibly matches TRBD1 or TRBD2 (5 bases each). The V gene lost 7 bases and the J gene lost 3 bases, with 14 bases spanning the gap. Germline CDR1 MNHEY, CDR2 SMNVEV (reference sequence). The CDR3 contains 14 residues. The CDR3 nucleotides read TGTGCCAGCACTGCCGGGGACGGGACAGATACGCAGTATTTT. Translating it yields CASTAGDGTDTQYF.

The chain has TRBV7-2 and TRBJ1-5; no clear D. V dropped 2 bases and J dropped 7 bases, with 15 bases sitting between them. The CDR3 spans 15 residues. The germline V gene encodes CDR1 SGHTA and CDR2 FQGNSA. For the CDR3, the DNA is TGTGCCAGCAGCTTATTGCGAACCGCCGGGCAGCCCCAGCATTTT. It is translated as CASSLLRTAGQPQHF.

The chain joins TRBV10-3 to TRBJ2-1; 8 bases align to TRBD2. Losses at the gene ends were 2 bases for V and 1 base for J; bases not matched to a gene: 4. This CDR3 contains 16 residues. CDR1 and CDR2 from the germline V gene are ENHRY and SYGVKD. The CDR3 here is CAISEASGYSYNEQFF. The DNA for the CDR3 is TGTGCCATCAGTGAGGCTAGCGGGTATTCCTACAATGAGCAGTTCTTC.

The chain has TRBV7-2 and TRBJ2-5; perhaps D is TRBD1 or TRBD2 (5 bases each). Germline CDR1 and CDR2: SGHTA and FQGNSA. V was clipped by 5 bases and J by 5 bases, with 15 bases between them. CDR3 length: 14 residues. CDR3 protein: CASSRGGSAETQYF. The CDR3, as DNA: TGTGCCAGCAGCCGGGGCGGGTCCGCGGAGACCCAGTACTTC.

This chain links TRBV4-3 with TRBJ1-2, with a tentative D call TRBD1 (6 bases). V gave up 0 bases and J gave up 6 bases, with 11 bases separating them. The CDR3 contains 14 residues. Per germline, CDR1 LGHNA and CDR2 YSLEER. CDR3 region: CASSQDMAGDGYTF. The CDR3 DNA reads TGCGCCAGCAGCCAAGATATGGCAGGGGATGGCTACACCTTC.

The chain couples TRBV9 to TRBJ2-1; D is ambiguous. V was pared by 0 bases and J by 10 bases, with 8 bases between. The CDR3 extends over 12 amino acids. The germline V gene encodes CDR1 SGDLS and CDR2 YYNGEE. The CDR3 is CASSVEGVEQFF. The DNA of the CDR3 is TGTGCCAGCAGCGTAGAGGGTGTGGAGCAGTTCTTC.

The J gene is TRBJ2-2, the V gene TRBV7-6; 9 bases are shared with TRBD1. V was clipped by 1 base and J by 4 bases; unmatched bases: 1. The CDR3 has 15 residues. Germline loops: CDR1 SGHVS, CDR2 FNYEAQ. CDR3 DNA sequence: TGTGCCAGCAGCTTAGTACAGGGGGCCACCGGGGAGCTGTTTTTT. Translating it yields CASSLVQGATGELFF.

The chain links TRBV9 to TRBJ1-2, with 9 bases aligning to TRBD1. Germline trimming cut 4 bases from V and 6 bases from J; bases unmatched to any gene: 4. Germline V gene data show CDR1 as SGDLS and CDR2 as YYNGEE. The CDR3 is 13 residues long. The CDR3 bases are TGTGCCAGCAGCCCACAGGGGGCCGATGGCTACACCTTC. It specifies CASSPQGADGYTF.

The V call is TRBV19, the J call TRBJ2-3; 8 positions match TRBD2. The CDR3 spans 16 residues. Trimming cost V 4 bases and J 5 bases; bases outside gene matches: 11. Germline V gene lookup returns CDR1 LNHDA and CDR2 SQIVND (reference sequence). Here the CDR3 DNA reads TGTGCCAGTAGTACTCCCTTAAGCGGGAGTCGAGATACGCAGTATTTT. This gives the protein CASSTPLSGSRDTQYF.

In its sample, this clone was seen a few times. The rearrangement links TRBV2 to TRBJ2-3, with 7 positions matching TRBD1. After removal of 2 bases from V and 2 bases from J, the junction contained 7 bases not matched to a gene. This CDR3 is 16 amino acids long. Looked up from germline, CDR1 is SNHLY and CDR2 is FYNNEI. CDR3 sequence reads: CASSEPDRADTDTQYF. The CDR3 nucleotides are TGTGCCAGCAGTGAACCCGACAGGGCAGACACAGATACGCAGTATTTT.

The CDR3 nucleotides read TGTGCCAGCAGTTTCCGAATGGGCCCGGGTTCCGAGCAGTACTTC. The encoded protein is CASSFRMGPGSEQYF. This sequence joins TRBV27 and TRBJ2-7; no clear D gene. The CDR3 is 15 amino acids. V gave up 3 bases and J gave up 6 bases, with 18 bases separating them. In germline, CDR1 is MNHEY, CDR2 SMNVEV (reference sequence).

The chain links TRBV27 to TRBJ2-7; 9 nucleotides line up with TRBD2. The V gene end was trimmed by 5 bases and the J gene end by 5 bases; junction bases not matched to a gene: 4. The CDR3 consists of 13 residues. CDR1 is MNHEY and CDR2 is SMNVEV in the germline V gene (reference sequence). CDR3 DNA sequence: TGTGCCAGCAGTCTGGGACTAGCCCACGAGCAGTACTTC. This codes for CASSLGLAHEQYF.

The J gene is TRBJ1-2, the V gene TRBV6-6, with D unclear. The CDR3 length is 13 residues. Germline assignment: CDR1 MNHNY and CDR2 SVGAGI (reference sequence). V lost 2 bases and J 3 bases, leaving 7 bases between the germline ends. Here the CDR3 DNA reads TGTGCCAGCAGTTACGACGGACACTATGGCTACACCTTC. Its translation: CASSYDGHYGYTF.

This clone is medium-sized within its sample. The chain carries TRBV11-2 and TRBJ2-2; 7 nucleotides match TRBD2. CDR3 length: 16 amino acids. CDR1 is SGHAT, CDR2 FQNNGV, per germline. Germline trimming cut 6 bases from V and 6 bases from J; bases unmatched to any gene: 13. The CDR3 DNA follows: TGTGCCAGCAGTACCAATGCCGGGGGGAGAGCCGGGGAGCTGTTTTTT. It is translated as CASSTNAGGRAGELFF. Full variable domain (missing parts from reference TRBV11-2 and TRBJ2-2): EAGVAQSPRYKIIEKRQSVAFWCNPISGHATLYWYQQILGQGPKLLIQFQNNGVVDDSQLPKDRFSAERLKGVDSTLKIQPAKLEDSAVYLCASSTNAGGRAGELFFGEGSRLTVL.

The rearrangement links TRBV7-2 to TRBJ1-2; D remains unclear. This CDR3 spans 15 amino acids. The V gene's germline CDR1 is SGHTA and CDR2 FQGNSA. V was pared by 1 base and J by 7 bases, with 16 bases between. The DNA for the CDR3 is TGTGCCAGCAGCTTAGGGAGGGCGGAAGATGGTGGCTACACCTTC. Its protein is CASSLGRAEDGGYTF. The full variable domain, in which reference TRBV7-2 and TRBJ1-2 provide the parts outside the CDR3, is GAGVSQSPSNKVTEKGKDVELRCDPISGHTALYWYRQSLGQGLEFLIYFQGNSAPDKSGLPSDRFSAERTGGSVSTLTIQRTQQEDSAVYLCASSLGRAEDGGYTFGSGTRLTVV.

This clone was seen more than once but under ten times. The chain has TRBV7-2 and TRBJ1-2; D may be TRBD1 (6 bases). CDR3 size: 14 residues. The V and J ends lost 4 bases and 4 bases respectively, with 13 bases between them. CDR1 and CDR2 (germline): SGHTA, FQGNSA. DNA for the CDR3: TGTGCCAGCAGCTCTACAGGGTGGAGCTATGGCTACACCTTC. Its translation: CASSSTGWSYGYTF.

The chain has TRBV30 and TRBJ1-2; TRBD1 matches 9 bases. The length of the CDR3 is 16 residues. With V trimmed by 0 bases and J by 4 bases, 9 bases remained unmatched. The germline V gene encodes CDR1 GTSNPN and CDR2 SVGIG (reference sequence). The CDR3 nucleotides are TGTGCCTGGAGTGTACTACAGGGGGCGCGAGGCTATGGCTACACCTTC. This gives the protein CAWSVLQGARGYGYTF.

This clone was detected a few times. V is TRBV27 and J is TRBJ2-2; D may be TRBD1 or TRBD2 (5 bases each). Germline CDR1 and CDR2: MNHEY and SMNVEV (reference sequence). The V end was cut by 2 bases, the J end by 4 bases, with 11 bases between. The CDR3 length is 15 residues. CDR3 amino acids: CASSLMGVVTGELFF. The CDR3 region has the DNA TGTGCCAGCAGTTTAATGGGGGTGGTCACCGGGGAGCTGTTTTTT.

This sequence joins TRBV27 and TRBJ2-1; tentatively, D is TRBD1 (6 bases). Trimming removed 5 bases from V and 0 bases from J, with 11 bases in between. The CDR3 length is 15 residues. Germline CDR1 MNHEY, CDR2 SMNVEV (reference sequence). CDR3 amino acids: CASSTDSSSYNEQFF. Here the CDR3 DNA reads TGTGCCAGCAGTACGGACAGCAGCTCCTACAATGAGCAGTTCTTC.

The rearrangement joins TRBV28 to TRBJ2-7; TRBD2 matches 11 bases. The CDR3 sequence is 14 residues long. The V segment lost 4 bases and the J segment 3 bases; nucleotides outside the gene matches: 2. CDR1 and CDR2 (germline): MDHEN, SYDVKM. This chain's CDR3 is CASSSSGRNYEQYF. The CDR3 bases are TGTGCCAGCAGTTCTAGCGGGAGGAACTACGAGCAGTACTTC.

This clone has just a few counts. The V gene is TRBV19, the J gene TRBJ2-7, with 7 bases fitting TRBD1. The CDR3 is 16 residues long. Germline values: CDR1 LNHDA, CDR2 SQIVND (reference sequence). The V segment lost 3 bases and the J segment 5 bases; nucleotides outside the gene matches: 13. CDR3 in amino acids: CASSMVWDSERDEQYF. CDR3 bases: TGTGCCAGTAGTATGGTTTGGGACAGTGAGAGGGACGAGCAGTACTTC.

V and J are TRBV7-8 and TRBJ2-3; D might be TRBD2 (6 bases). V was trimmed by 5 bases and J by 8 bases, leaving 17 bases between them. Germline values: CDR1 SGHVS, CDR2 FQNEAQ. This CDR3 has 14 residues. The DNA for the CDR3 is TGTGCCAGCAGCCCGGGGAGCGGGCTAAGTACGCAGTATTTT. It translates to CASSPGSGLSTQYF.